A single T cell receptor gamma chain is shown here with its context. The data are from a study of gamma-delta chains in newborns, infants, children. Study as a whole: Microbial exposure reportedly drives polyclonal innate γδ T cell expansion after birth.

With CATT, TCRdb re-called clones from the reads. The sample includes 400 to 550 gamma-chain clones, roughly 45% seen only once; the top ten take 20% to 25%. Trimming at V came to 0 bases and at J to 2 bases, leaving 4 bases not matched to a gene. The CDR3 totals 14 residues. Germline CDR1 is GITISATS and CDR2 is ISYDGTV (reference sequence). The chain uses TRGV9 and TRGJ1 or TRGJ2. The source is a child who was a newborn, infant or young child, either healthy, febrile or measles-vaccinated (not recorded which). The sequencing sample was made of blood. As DNA, the CDR3 is TGTGCCTTGTGGGAGGTGCTGGATTATTATAAGAAACTCTTT. Its translation: CALWEVLDYYKKLF.